These 17 T cell receptor beta chains came from one sample sequenced in a study of T cell changes during pregnancy in multiple sclerosis. The assay was immunoSEQ multiplex PCR, and TCRdb's table has in-frame clones only and misses some. Altogether roughly 58,000 clones are present, around 92% being singletons, with the ten largest covering approximately 0.15%. The sequencing here drew on CD4+ T cells from peripheral blood mononuclear cells, taken after pregnancy. These receptors all stem from a female donor in good health, enrolled as a control in a pregnancy study.

The V and J genes are TRBV9 and TRBJ2-2; D not resolved. V was pared by 5 bases and J by 3 bases, with 5 bases between. The CDR3 is 12 residues long. Germline-derived CDR1 and CDR2 are SGDLS and YYNGEE. The CDR3 sequence is CASSRDTGELFF. Written as DNA, the CDR3 is TGTGCCAGCAGTCGCGACACCGGGGAGCTGTTTTTT.

The rearrangement links TRBV9 to TRBJ2-5, with 8 bases lining up with TRBD2. The germline V gene encodes CDR1 SGDLS and CDR2 YYNGEE. V shed 3 bases, J shed 1 base, and the junction held 8 bases outside the gene matches. This CDR3 is built from 16 residues. The CDR3 DNA reads as TGTGCCAGCAGCGCCTCGTCGGCGGGGGGCCAAGAGACCCAGTACTTC. Residues: CASSASSAGGQETQYF.

This chain joins TRBV6-1 and TRBJ2-7, with a weak D call TRBD2 (6 bases). From germline, CDR1 is MNHNS and CDR2 SASEGT. CDR3 length equals 12 residues. V was cut by 6 bases and J by 4 bases, with 10 bases left in between. CDR3 coding DNA: TGTGCCAGCAGGGGGGGAGGATACGAGCAGTACTTC. This sequence encodes CASRGGGYEQYF.

This chain links TRBV28 with TRBJ2-4, with TRBD1 identical over 7 bases. CDR3 size: 17 residues. Per germline, CDR1 MDHEN and CDR2 SYDVKM. J was trimmed by 0 bases and V by 5 bases; bases with no gene match: 10. As DNA, the CDR3 is TGTGCCAGCAGTGCCAACAGGGGCCTCGTAGCCAAAAACATTCAGTACTTC. Its protein product is CASSANRGLVAKNIQYF.

V and J are TRBV7-2 and TRBJ1-5; no definite D call. The germline V gene encodes CDR1 SGHTA and CDR2 FQGNSA. Trimming left V 1 base short and J 6 bases short, with 13 bases between. The CDR3 is made up of 15 amino acids. CDR3 in DNA: TGTGCCAGCAGCTTAGATGGGCAGCCAGGTCAGCCCCAGCATTTT. It is translated as CASSLDGQPGQPQHF.

The gene calls are TRBV28 and TRBJ2-3; TRBD2 matches 7 bases. CDR1 and CDR2 (germline): MDHEN, SYDVKM. The CDR3 is 14 residues long. V was pared by 3 bases and J by 11 bases, with 11 bases of the junction left unmatched. The CDR3 DNA reads TGTGCCAGCAGTTTGCCTAGCGGCAGTGAGAGGCAGTATTTT. Residues: CASSLPSGSERQYF.

This clone occurred a few times. This chain joins TRBV18 and TRBJ2-7; TRBD1 matches at 8 bases. The trim removed 5 bases at V and 2 bases at J, leaving 8 bases unmatched. Germline loops: CDR1 KGHSH, CDR2 LQKENI. This CDR3 spans 15 amino acids. In DNA, the CDR3 is TGTGCCAGCTCAGAACTAATGACAGGGGCCTACGAGCAGTACTTC. Translating it yields CASSELMTGAYEQYF. Full variable domain (outside the CDR3, taken from reference TRBV18 and TRBJ2-7): NAGVMQNPRHLVRRRGQEARLRCSPMKGHSHVYWYRQLPEEGLKFMVYLQKENIIDESGMPKERFSAEFPKEGPSILRIQQVVRGDSAAYFCASSELMTGAYEQYFGPGTRLTVT.

V and J are TRBV5-1 and TRBJ2-3; D gene unclear. The CDR3 length is 16 residues. In germline, CDR1 is SGHRS, CDR2 YFSETQ. Trimming stripped 4 bases from V and 2 bases from J, with 17 bases between. The CDR3 reads CASSPPAGPHTDTQYF. DNA for the CDR3: TGCGCCAGCAGCCCACCCGCTGGGCCCCACACAGATACGCAGTATTTT. Full variable domain (outside the CDR3, taken from reference TRBV5-1 and TRBJ2-3): KAGVTQTPRYLIKTRGQQVTLSCSPISGHRSVSWYQQTPGQGLQFLFEYFSETQRNKGNFPGRFSGRQFSNSRSEMNVSTLELGDSALYLCASSPPAGPHTDTQYFGPGTRLTVL.

This chain joins TRBV20-1 and TRBJ1-3; the D is unclear. Trimming took off 5 bases at V and 4 bases at J, with 3 bases between the two ends. There are 10 residues in the CDR3. CDR1 is DFQATT, CDR2 SNEGSKA, per germline (reference sequence). The CDR3 loop reads CSAEGNTIYF. CDR3 sequence (DNA): TGCAGTGCTGAGGGAAACACCATATATTTT.

The genes are TRBV11-2 and TRBJ2-3; D unresolved. CDR3 length equals 13 residues. Trimming shortened V by 7 bases and J by 5 bases, and 13 bases separated the two germline ends. Germline V lookup: CDR1 SGHAT, CDR2 FQNNGV. The CDR3 region has the DNA TGTGCCAGCACCCCCGGCAGAGGAGATACGCAGTATTTT. Its protein product is CASTPGRGDTQYF.

The V call is TRBV6-6, the J call TRBJ2-1; D is perhaps TRBD2 (5 bases). The CDR3 runs to 12 residues. The ends were cut back, 6 bases at V and 8 bases at J, with 11 bases in the middle. Germline lookup yields CDR1 MNHNY and CDR2 SVGAGI (reference sequence). DNA of the CDR3: TGTGCCAGCAGCAGTGGGCGGGATGAGCAGTTCTTC. It specifies CASSSGRDEQFF.

This rearrangement joins TRBV7-9 to TRBJ2-1; D is possibly TRBD1 (6 bases). Between the trimmed V and J ends, which lost 2 bases and 4 bases, there was a span of 12 bases. CDR1 is SEHNR and CDR2 is FQNEAQ in the germline V gene (reference sequence). The CDR3 extends over 15 amino acids. CDR3 sequence: CASSLRDKVYNEQFF. CDR3 DNA: TGTGCCAGCAGCTTACGGGACAAAGTTTACAATGAGCAGTTCTTC.

There are a few counts of this clone. The chain employs TRBV7-6 and TRBJ1-1; TRBD1 agrees at 7 bases. The germline V gene has CDR1 SGHVS and CDR2 FNYEAQ. The J segment lost 4 bases and the V segment lost 6 bases, leaving 5 bases of the junction unmatched. The length of the CDR3 is 13 residues. CDR3 nucleotide sequence: TGTGCCAGCAGGTTGGGGACAGTCACTGAAGCTTTCTTT. It encodes CASRLGTVTEAFF.

This clone came up a few times. The rearrangement joins TRBV6-1 to TRBJ2-2, with D perhaps TRBD2 (7 bases). The CDR3 contains 16 residues. Germline V CDR1 and CDR2: MNHNS, SASEGT. V lost 1 base and J 6 bases, leaving 15 bases between the germline ends. CDR3 sequence: CASSEVLGGGAGELFF. In nucleotides, the CDR3 is TGTGCCAGCAGTGAAGTTTTGGGGGGGGGCGCCGGGGAGCTGTTTTTT.

V gene TRBV10-2 combines with J gene TRBJ2-7, with D perhaps matching TRBD1 (6 bases). Per germline, CDR1 WSHSY and CDR2 SAAADI. V lost 2 bases and J 2 bases, leaving 10 bases between the germline ends. This CDR3 has 14 amino acids. The CDR3 DNA is TGCGCCAGCAGTGAGCAGGGGCCCACCTACGAGCAGTACTTC. The encoded protein is CASSEQGPTYEQYF.

V usage is TRBV14 and J usage is TRBJ1-2; 10 bases line up with TRBD1. CDR3 size: 13 residues. Trimming cost V 6 bases and J 6 bases; bases outside gene matches: 4. Germline-derived CDR1 and CDR2 are SGHDN and FVKESK. CDR3 nucleotides: TGTGCCAGCAGGCGGACAGGGGGAAATGGCTACACCTTC. This sequence encodes CASRRTGGNGYTF.

The chain recombines TRBV29-1 with TRBJ2-5; no clear D. Germline V lookup: CDR1 SQVTM, CDR2 ANQGSEA. The V end was cut by 3 bases, the J end by 1 base, with 9 bases between. The length of the CDR3 is 13 residues. CDR3 loop: CSVEKRFQETQYF. The CDR3 nucleotides read TGCAGCGTTGAGAAGAGATTCCAAGAGACCCAGTACTTC.